The rows below give T cell receptor beta chains drawn from one sample of a study of cytomegalovirus exposure and HLA in healthy donors. Clones were sequenced by immunoSEQ multiplex PCR, and TCRdb holds only the in-frame ones, with some missing. The table lists fewer than 250,000 clones, more than 75% of them singletons. The sample was PBMCs. The receptor source for this set is a woman between 18 and 29 years old in good health and CMV-seropositive. CDR3s include the opening cysteine and the closing phenylalanine or tryptophan. The D gene is left open where the match is weak. Expanded clones get a size class; other rows say once, few or many, or leave the size out.

j_call,clone_size,d_call,v_call,cdr3_aa,cdr3_nt
TRBJ2-3,NA,TRBD2,TRBV12-5,CASGLPGTSGITDTQYF,TGTGCTAGTGGTTTGCCCGGGACTAGCGGGATCACAGATACGCAGTATTTT
TRBJ2-7,NA,NA,TRBV30,CAWRVGTLAYEQYF,TGTGCCTGGAGGGTGGGGACATTAGCCTACGAGCAGTACTTC
TRBJ2-5,NA,NA,TRBV27,CASSLGPSAGETQYF,TGTGCCAGCAGTTTAGGGCCTAGCGCCGGGGAGACCCAGTACTTC
TRBJ2-7,NA,TRBD2,TRBV5-1,CASSTGTSGYEQYF,TGCGCCAGCAGCACCGGGACTAGCGGCTACGAGCAGTACTTC
TRBJ1-4,NA,NA,TRBV5-1,CASTTSEGGAEKLFF,TGCGCCAGCACTACCTCGGAGGGGGGGGCCGAAAAACTGTTTTTT
TRBJ2-3,NA,TRBD2,TRBV9,CASTLASGSTDTQYF,TGTGCCAGCACCCTGGCTAGCGGGAGCACAGATACGCAGTATTTT
TRBJ1-3,NA,TRBD1,TRBV7-2,CASSPLLGGHSGNTIYF,TGTGCCAGCAGCCCCCTGCTAGGGGGCCACTCTGGAAACACCATATATTTT
TRBJ2-7,NA,TRBD1,TRBV9,CASSQDRDEQYF,TGTGCCAGCAGCCAGGACAGGGACGAGCAGTACTTC
TRBJ1-5,NA,TRBD1,TRBV7-2,CASSPNRGTNQPQHF,TGTGCCAGCAGCCCCAACAGGGGCACGAATCAGCCCCAGCATTTT
TRBJ1-5,once,NA,TRBV6-1,CASQRGSNQPQHF,TGTGCCAGCCAAAGGGGGAGCAATCAGCCCCAGCATTTT
TRBJ1-2,NA,NA,TRBV29-1,CSANLNYGYTF,TGCAGCGCTAACCTTAACTATGGCTACACCTTC